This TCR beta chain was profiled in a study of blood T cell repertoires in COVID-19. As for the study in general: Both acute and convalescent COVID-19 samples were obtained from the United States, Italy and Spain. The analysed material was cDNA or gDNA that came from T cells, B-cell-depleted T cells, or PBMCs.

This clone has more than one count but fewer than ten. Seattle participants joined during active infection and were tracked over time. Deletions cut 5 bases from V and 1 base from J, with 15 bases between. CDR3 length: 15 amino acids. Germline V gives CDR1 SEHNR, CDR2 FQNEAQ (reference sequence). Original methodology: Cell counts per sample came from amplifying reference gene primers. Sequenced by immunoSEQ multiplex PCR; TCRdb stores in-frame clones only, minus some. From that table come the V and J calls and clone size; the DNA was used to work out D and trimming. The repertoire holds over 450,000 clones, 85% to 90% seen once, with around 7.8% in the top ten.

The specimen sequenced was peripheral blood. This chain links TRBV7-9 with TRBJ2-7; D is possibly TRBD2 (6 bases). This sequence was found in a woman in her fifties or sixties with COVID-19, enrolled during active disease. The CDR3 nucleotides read TGTGCCAGCAGCCCCTGGGACTTCAGATCCTACGAGCAGTACTTC. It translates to CASSPWDFRSYEQYF. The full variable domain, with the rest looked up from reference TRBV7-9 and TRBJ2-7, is DTGVSQNPRHKITKRGQNVTFRCDPISEHNRLYWYRQTLGQGPEFLTYFQNEAQLEKSRLLSDRFSAERPKGSFSTLEIQRTEQGDSAMYLCASSPWDFRSYEQYFGPGTRLTVT.